This passage covers 12 T cell receptor beta chains from one sample sequenced in a study of shared clonotypes between healthy human individuals. Profiled with immunoSEQ multiplex PCR; TCRdb holds only in-frame clones, not every one. The sample has about 490,000 clones, more than 65% seen once. The specimen sequenced was PBMCs. Receptors originate from a woman aged 40 to 50 in good health. Some clones in this sample may be carry-over from other donors' samples.

This clone has more than one count but fewer than ten. The CDR3 protein is CASSVTQGQGVEQYF. The CDR3 nucleotides are TGTGCCAGCAGCGTGACTCAGGGACAGGGGGTCGAGCAGTACTTC. The chain is built from TRBV9 and TRBJ2-7, with TRBD1 identical over 11 bases. The V segment lost 2 bases and the J segment 6 bases; nucleotides outside the gene matches: 7. Per the germline V gene, CDR1 is SGDLS and CDR2 is YYNGEE. This CDR3 is built from 15 residues.

The chain joins TRBV6-1 to TRBJ2-2; 8 bases map to TRBD1. With 5 bases clipped from V and 5 bases from J, the junction kept 4 bases outside the gene matches. The CDR3 contains 14 residues. Germline values: CDR1 MNHNS, CDR2 SASEGT. CDR3 coding DNA: TGTGCCAGCAGTCTAAGACAGGGGACCGGGGAGCTGTTTTTT. Its translation: CASSLRQGTGELFF.

Written as DNA, the CDR3 is TGTGCCAGCAGCCACGCCCTGACAGGGTTGGTGTCTGTGTACTTC. Residues: CASSHALTGLVSVYF. The V call is TRBV7-9, the J call TRBJ2-7; TRBD1 matches at 7 bases. The germline gives CDR1 SEHNR, CDR2 FQNEAQ (reference sequence). The CDR3 is 15 amino acids. J lost 12 bases, V lost 5 bases, and 19 bases had no gene match.

As to this clone: Since a far larger clone is one base different, this is likely a read error. The rearrangement joins TRBV5-1 to TRBJ1-5; D gene unclear. This CDR3 spans 15 amino acids. Per germline, CDR1 SGHRS and CDR2 YFSETQ. Here the CDR3 reads CASNLWAVSNQPQHF. The CDR3 region has the DNA TGCGCCAGCAACTTGTGGGCCGTAAGCAATCAGCCCCAGCATTTT. Drawing the rest from reference TRBV5-1 and TRBJ1-5, the complete variable domain is KAGVTQTPRYLIKTRGQQVTLSCSPISGHRSVSWYQQTPGQGLQFLFEYFSETQRNKGNFPGRFSGRQFSNSRSEMNVSTLELGDSALYLCASNLWAVSNQPQHFGDGTRLSIL.

A note on this clone: One base away lies a much larger clone, so this may be a sequencing read error. Given the absence of the conserved phenylalanine or tryptophan at the CDR3 end, a read error is likely. This chain links TRBV7-9 with TRBJ2-7; 9 nucleotides agree with TRBD2. CDR1 and CDR2 from the germline V gene are SEHNR and FQNEAQ (reference sequence). The CDR3 spans 15 residues. V shed 5 bases, J shed 0 bases, and the junction held 5 bases outside the gene matches. The chain's CDR3 is CASSPGLAYSYEQYL. The CDR3, as DNA: TGTGCCAGCAGCCCCGGACTAGCGTACTCCTACGAGCAGTACTTA.

In regard to this clone: A far larger clone is a single base away, which makes a read error likely. The chain uses TRBV28 and TRBJ1-5; D may be TRBD1 (6 bases). The germline V gene encodes CDR1 MDHEN and CDR2 SYDVKM. CDR3 length: 15 amino acids. This CDR3 reads CASSLAGAGNQPRHF. CDR3 coding DNA: TGTGCCAGCAGTTTAGCAGGGGCCGGCAATCAGCCCCGGCATTTT.

This chain connects TRBV7-3 to TRBJ2-3, with D possibly matching TRBD2 (5 bases). The germline V and J ends were trimmed by 2 bases and 2 bases, with 8 bases remaining between them. This CDR3 contains 14 residues. Germline V lookup: CDR1 SGHTA, CDR2 FQGTGA. CDR3 coding DNA: TGTGCCAGCAGCTTAGGAGCGGCCACAGATACGCAGTATTTT. Amino acids: CASSLGAATDTQYF.

As for this clone: A far larger clone is just one base off, so this is likely a read error. V and J are TRBV6-6 and TRBJ2-7; no clear D gene. V lost 0 bases to trimming and J lost 0 bases, with 9 bases between them. CDR3 length equals 15 residues. Germline V gives CDR1 MNHNY, CDR2 SVGAGI (reference sequence). The CDR3 DNA is TGTGCCAGCAGTTACTCGAGTACATCCTCCTACGAGCAGTACTTC. It is translated as CASSYSSTSSYEQYF.

The CDR3: CASSWETQYF. The CDR3 coding sequence is TGTGCCAGCAGTTGGGAGACCCAGTACTTC. This rearrangement joins TRBV28 to TRBJ2-5; D unclear. The CDR3 totals 10 residues. Per the germline V gene, CDR1 is MDHEN and CDR2 is SYDVKM. V was shortened by 4 bases and J by 5 bases, with 2 bases between the two germline ends.

On this clone itself: The junction departs from germline at one end; a sequencing error may be responsible. Other DNA sequences in this sample translate to the same CDR3. The chain links TRBV6-6 to TRBJ1-2; no clear D. Germline values: CDR1 MNHNY, CDR2 SVGAGI (reference sequence). The CDR3 runs 13 residues. CDR3 in DNA: TGCGCCAGCAGCCCTTCTCCCAACTATGGCTACACCTTC. This gives the protein CASSPSPNYGYTF.

As concerns this clone: Given a far larger clone just one base away, this is likely a sequencing read error. This chain joins TRBV6-5 and TRBJ2-1; no definite D call. The germline CDR1 and CDR2 sequences are MNHEY and SVGAGI. CDR3 length equals 12 residues. Trimming stripped 7 bases from V and 10 bases from J, with 14 bases between. The CDR3 sequence is CASTYSYGEQFF. DNA of the CDR3: TGTGCCAGCACCTACTCGTATGGGGAGCAGTTCTTC.

This clone was seen just once. The chain carries TRBV30 and TRBJ2-6; TRBD2 matches at 7 bases. Germline V CDR1 and CDR2: GTSNPN, SVGIG (reference sequence). The CDR3 runs to 16 residues. With V trimmed by 7 bases and J by 1 base, 10 bases remained unmatched. CDR3: CASPPPGGSGANVLTF. The CDR3 bases are TGTGCCTCCCCACCCCCGGGGGGTTCTGGGGCCAACGTCCTGACTTTC.